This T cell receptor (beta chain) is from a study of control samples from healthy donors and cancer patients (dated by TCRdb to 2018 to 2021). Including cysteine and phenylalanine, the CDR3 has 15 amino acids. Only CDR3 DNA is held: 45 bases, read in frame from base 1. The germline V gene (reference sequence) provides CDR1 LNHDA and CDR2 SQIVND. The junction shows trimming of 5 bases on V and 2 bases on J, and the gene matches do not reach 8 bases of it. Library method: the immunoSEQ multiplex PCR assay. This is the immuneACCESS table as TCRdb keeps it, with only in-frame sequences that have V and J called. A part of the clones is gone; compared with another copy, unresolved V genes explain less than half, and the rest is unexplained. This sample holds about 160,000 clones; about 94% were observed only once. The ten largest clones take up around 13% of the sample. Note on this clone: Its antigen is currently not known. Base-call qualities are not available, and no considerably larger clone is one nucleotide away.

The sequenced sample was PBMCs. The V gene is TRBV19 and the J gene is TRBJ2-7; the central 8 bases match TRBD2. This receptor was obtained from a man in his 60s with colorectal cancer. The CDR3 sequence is CASSVRAGGAYEQYF. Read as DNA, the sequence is TGTGCCAGTAGTGTCCGGGCGGGGGGTGCCTACGAGCAGTACTTC.